The 22 T cell receptor beta chains presented below share a single source sample, sequenced in a study of shared clonotypes between healthy human individuals. Using immunoSEQ multiplex PCR, the repertoire was profiled, and TCRdb retains in-frame clones only, with some absent. This table has around 500,000 clones, about three quarters appearing once. What was sequenced was PBMCs. Every receptor here comes from a woman aged 40 to 55 in good health. Some clones in this sample may be carry-over from other donors' samples.

The chain joins TRBV6-1 to TRBJ2-7; 10 bases map to TRBD1. Per germline, CDR1 MNHNS and CDR2 SASEGT. The CDR3 consists of 15 residues. V lost 8 bases to trimming and J lost 3 bases; unmatched junction nucleotides: 10. In nucleotides, the CDR3 is TGTGCCAGCCGGGGCCGGGACAGGGGAAGCTACGAGCAGTACTTC. Translation: CASRGRDRGSYEQYF.

The sample holds many counts of this clone. The rearrangement joins TRBV7-8 to TRBJ2-5; D may be TRBD1 or TRBD2 (5 bases each). Germline V gene data show CDR1 as SGHVS and CDR2 as FQNEAQ. The V gene lost 6 bases and the J gene lost 4 bases, with 15 bases spanning the gap. CDR3 length equals 14 residues. The chain's CDR3 is CASSSTSGPETQYF. The CDR3, as DNA: TGTGCCAGCAGTTCCACTTCGGGACCAGAGACCCAGTACTTC.

This CDR3 is CSVGIVAGDPDTQYF. The CDR3 DNA reads as TGCAGCGTTGGGATCGTAGCGGGAGACCCAGATACGCAGTATTTT. The chain has TRBV29-1 and TRBJ2-3; 9 bases match TRBD2. The CDR3 loop spans 15 amino acids. V shed 4 bases and J 4 bases; nucleotides not matched to a gene: 9. From germline, CDR1 is SQVTM and CDR2 ANQGSEA.

This chain links TRBV28 with TRBJ1-5, with D perhaps TRBD1 (6 bases). This CDR3 contains 12 residues. V was trimmed by 8 bases and J by 6 bases, leaving 11 bases between them. The germline CDR1 and CDR2 sequences are MDHEN and SYDVKM. CDR3 sequence: CASRGAAQPQHF. DNA for the CDR3: TGTGCCAGCCGGGGGGCGGCTCAGCCCCAGCATTTT.

With respect to this clone: Other DNA sequences in the sample encode the same CDR3. The chain combines TRBV5-1 with TRBJ2-5, with D unresolved. The germline V gene has CDR1 SGHRS and CDR2 YFSETQ. The V end was cut by 2 bases, the J end by 4 bases, with 6 bases between. This CDR3 region has 12 residues. This CDR3 is CASSLAGETQYF. The CDR3 DNA is TGCGCCAGCAGCTTAGCAGGAGAGACCCAGTACTTC.

The genes are TRBV7-9 and TRBJ2-7, with D maybe TRBD2 (6 bases). Trimming stripped 5 bases from V and 4 bases from J, with 12 bases between. CDR3 length: 13 residues. Germline lookup yields CDR1 SEHNR and CDR2 FQNEAQ (reference sequence). The CDR3 DNA is TGTGCCAGCAGCAAGCCGGGAGTTTACGAGCAGTACTTC. This sequence encodes CASSKPGVYEQYF.

The chain couples TRBV9 to TRBJ2-2; TRBD2 aligns across 10 bases. The CDR3 consists of 18 residues. J gave up 8 bases and V 0 bases, and 13 bases lay outside the gene matches. From germline, CDR1 is SGDLS and CDR2 YYNGEE. CDR3 loop: CASSVAPPSGSRSGELFF. The CDR3 nucleotides read TGTGCCAGCAGCGTAGCCCCTCCTAGCGGGAGTAGATCAGGGGAGCTGTTTTTT.

V gene TRBV5-1 combines with J gene TRBJ1-2, with 10 positions matching TRBD1. The CDR3 consists of 15 residues. CDR1 is SGHRS, CDR2 YFSETQ, per germline. V gave up 4 bases and J gave up 5 bases; unmatched junction bases: 8. This CDR3 reads CASSPGTGEVYGYTF. DNA of the CDR3: TGCGCCAGCAGCCCCGGGACAGGGGAAGTTTATGGCTACACCTTC.

The V gene is TRBV6-6, the J gene TRBJ2-3; 10 bases agree with TRBD1. From germline, CDR1 is MNHNY and CDR2 SVGAGI (reference sequence). This CDR3 has 14 residues. The V gene end was trimmed by 7 bases and the J gene end by 8 bases; junction bases not matched to a gene: 9. The DNA of the CDR3 is TGTGCCAGCAAAAACGGACAGGGGGGAGGTACGCAGTATTTT. Translated, it gives CASKNGQGGGTQYF.

Remarks on this clone: This may be a read error, as it is one base from a much larger clone. V is TRBV28 and J is TRBJ2-7; the D call may be TRBD1 or TRBD2 (5 bases each). The CDR3 has 11 amino acids. Germline V lookup: CDR1 MDHEN, CDR2 SYDVKM. CDR3 in DNA: TGTGCCAGCAGCCGGGGCTACGGGCAGTACTTC. It yields the protein CASSRGYGQYF. Drawing the rest from reference TRBV28 and TRBJ2-7, the complete variable domain is DVKVTQSSRYLVKRTGEKVFLECVQDMDHENMFWYRQDPGLGLRLIYFSYDVKMKEKGDIPEGYSVSREKKERFSLILESASTNQTSMYLCASSRGYGQYFGPGTRLTVT.

The rearrangement links TRBV27 to TRBJ2-1, with TRBD2 identical over 7 bases. V lost 0 bases, J lost 7 bases, and 15 bases stayed unmatched. In germline, CDR1 is MNHEY, CDR2 SMNVEV (reference sequence). This CDR3 contains 18 residues. The CDR3 sequence: CASSLSATFEAGRNEQFF. In DNA form, the CDR3 reads TGTGCCAGCAGTTTATCGGCGACGTTCGAAGCGGGGAGGAATGAGCAGTTCTTC.

The chain carries TRBV5-1 and TRBJ1-4; 8 bases agree with TRBD1. The length of the CDR3 is 16 residues. Trimming cost V 5 bases and J 0 bases; bases outside gene matches: 6. The germline CDR1 and CDR2 sequences are SGHRS and YFSETQ. The CDR3 loop is CASRPQDRATNEKLFF. For the CDR3, the DNA is TGCGCCAGCAGACCGCAGGACAGGGCAACTAATGAAAAACTGTTTTTT.

The rearrangement uses TRBV6-4 and TRBJ2-1; 9 nucleotides agree with TRBD2. V was pared by 0 bases and J by 4 bases, with 4 bases of the junction left unmatched. The CDR3 has 16 amino acids. Germline CDR1 and CDR2: MRHNA and SNTAGT. The CDR3 loop reads CASSDSPSGDYNEQFF. The CDR3 DNA is TGTGCCAGCAGTGACTCGCCTAGCGGGGATTACAATGAGCAGTTCTTC.

V gene TRBV5-6 combines with J gene TRBJ1-1; D is ambiguous. CDR1 is SGHDT and CDR2 is YYEEEE in the germline V gene. The V end lost 6 bases, the J end lost 1 base, and 7 bases lay between the germline ends. The CDR3 has 12 residues. CDR3 sequence reads: CASNSQNTEAFF. For the CDR3, the DNA is TGTGCCAGCAACTCACAGAACACTGAAGCTTTCTTT.

There are a few counts of this clone. J is TRBJ2-7 and V is TRBV27; the D call may be TRBD1 or TRBD2 (5 bases each). Between the trimmed V and J ends, which lost 6 bases and 3 bases, there was a span of 18 bases. This CDR3 is 15 amino acids long. Germline V gene lookup returns CDR1 MNHEY and CDR2 SMNVEV (reference sequence). The CDR3 DNA reads TGTGCCAGCAGCAACCGGGACCGTTACTACTACGAGCAGTACTTC. Protein: CASSNRDRYYYEQYF.

The chain employs TRBV7-9 and TRBJ2-2; D is unclear. The CDR3 covers 13 residues. Germline CDR1 and CDR2: SEHNR and FQNEAQ (reference sequence). The ends were cut back, 5 bases at V and 7 bases at J, with 11 bases in the middle. CDR3 amino acids: CASSQLPGGELFF. CDR3 bases: TGTGCCAGCAGCCAACTCCCTGGCGGGGAGCTGTTTTTT.

The CDR3 bases are TGTGCCACACGGGGGAACACTGAAGCTTTCTTT. This translates into CATRGNTEAFF. This chain connects TRBV30 to TRBJ1-1; D is unclear. Per the germline V gene, CDR1 is GTSNPN and CDR2 is SVGIG (reference sequence). The CDR3 totals 11 residues. Trimming took 8 bases from V and 1 from J, leaving 8 bases between them.

Of note for this clone: It may be a read error: a sequence one base away is much more abundant. The genes are TRBV9 and TRBJ1-1; 7 bases align to TRBD1. Germline V lookup: CDR1 SGDLS, CDR2 YYNGEE. J was trimmed by 1 base and V by 6 bases; bases with no gene match: 9. The CDR3 consists of 15 residues. As DNA, the CDR3 is TGTGCCAGCACCCGGTCCGGGACAGCGAACACTGAAGCTTTCTTT. Protein product: CASTRSGTANTEAFF. Filled out from reference TRBV9 and TRBJ1-1, the complete variable domain reads DSGVTQTPKHLITATGQRVTLRCSPRSGDLSVYWYQQSLDQGLQFLIQYYNGEERAKGNILERFSAQQFPDLHSELNLSSLELGDSALYFCASTRSGTANTEAFFGQGTRLTVV.

This clone was observed at least ten times. The chain combines TRBV30 with TRBJ1-1; D remains unclear. V was cut by 5 bases and J by 0 bases, with 4 bases left in between. CDR1 GTSNPN and CDR2 SVGIG come from the germline V gene (reference sequence). The CDR3 loop spans 11 amino acids. The CDR3 bases are TGTGCCTGGGATATGAACACTGAAGCTTTCTTT. Its translation is CAWDMNTEAFF.

This clone occurred a few times. The identical CDR3 is also encoded by other nucleotide sequences in the sample. The chain is built from TRBV7-3 and TRBJ2-6; D unclear. The CDR3 is 15 amino acids. Trimming cost V 5 bases and J 0 bases, with 8 bases left between them. CDR1 and CDR2 from the germline V gene are SGHTA and FQGTGA. The CDR3 sequence is CASSPVFSGANVLTF. The CDR3, as DNA: TGTGCCAGCAGCCCCGTATTCTCTGGGGCCAACGTCCTGACTTTC.

This chain uses TRBV6-5 with TRBJ1-2; D might be TRBD1 (5 bases). Trimming pared 5 bases from V and 4 bases from J, leaving 14 bases between. The CDR3 is 14 residues long. Per germline, CDR1 MNHEY and CDR2 SVGAGI. The CDR3 spells CASSRRMDTYGYTF. Written as DNA, the CDR3 is TGTGCCAGCAGTCGACGGATGGACACCTATGGCTACACCTTC.

Details on this clone: A far larger clone is just one base off, so this is likely a read error. This same CDR3 is encoded by further DNA sequences in the sample. The CDR3 bases are TGTGCCAGCAAGACAGGGGAGTCCGGGGAGCTGTTTTTT. Translating it yields CASKTGESGELFF. V usage is TRBV27 and J usage is TRBJ2-2, with 8 positions matching TRBD1. The CDR3 has 13 residues. From germline, CDR1 is MNHEY and CDR2 SMNVEV (reference sequence). The V segment lost 7 bases and the J segment 6 bases; nucleotides outside the gene matches: 4.